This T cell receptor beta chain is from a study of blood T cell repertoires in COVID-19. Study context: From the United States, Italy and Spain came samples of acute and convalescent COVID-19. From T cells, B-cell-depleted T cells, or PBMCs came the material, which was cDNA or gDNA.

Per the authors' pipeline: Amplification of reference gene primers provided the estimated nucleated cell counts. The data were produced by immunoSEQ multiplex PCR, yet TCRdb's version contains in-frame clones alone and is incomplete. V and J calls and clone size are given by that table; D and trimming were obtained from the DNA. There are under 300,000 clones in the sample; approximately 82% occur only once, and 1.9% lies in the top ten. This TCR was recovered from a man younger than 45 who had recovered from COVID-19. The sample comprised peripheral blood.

This CDR3 reads CASSFGQPNYGYTF. The CDR3 region has the DNA TGTGCCAGCAGCTTTGGGCAACCTAACTATGGCTACACCTTC. The rearrangement joins TRBV7-8 to TRBJ1-2, with D unclear. Between the trimmed V and J ends, which lost 3 bases and 0 bases, there was a span of 8 bases. The CDR3 covers 14 residues. Germline V gene lookup returns CDR1 SGHVS and CDR2 FQNEAQ.